Each of the 6 T cell receptor beta chains below was sequenced from the same sample in a study of blood T cell repertoires in COVID-19. Profiled with immunoSEQ multiplex PCR; TCRdb holds only in-frame clones, not every one. The sample carries roughly 120,000 clones, 75% to 90% recorded once. What was sequenced was peripheral blood. These receptors were obtained from a man in his 70s with acute or convalescent COVID-19.

The chain couples TRBV30 to TRBJ1-2, with 10 bases fitting TRBD1. The V segment lost 3 bases and the J segment 7 bases; nucleotides outside the gene matches: 11. Germline lookup yields CDR1 GTSNPN and CDR2 SVGIG (reference sequence). The CDR3 runs to 15 residues. The CDR3 sequence: CAWRAQTGGKGGYTF. The CDR3 nucleotides read TGTGCCTGGAGAGCACAGACAGGGGGCAAGGGTGGCTACACCTTC.

The rearrangement links TRBV25-1 to TRBJ1-1; D is possibly TRBD1 (5 bases). CDR3 length: 14 amino acids. V gave up 3 bases and J gave up 3 bases, with 11 bases separating them. Germline V gene data show CDR1 as MGHDK and CDR2 as SYGVNS. The CDR3 loop is CASSDGQAYTEAFF. The CDR3 DNA is TGTGCCAGCAGTGACGGACAAGCATACACTGAAGCTTTCTTT.

The chain links TRBV14 to TRBJ2-6, with 7 bases lining up with TRBD1. Germline V CDR1 and CDR2: SGHDN, FVKESK. The CDR3 contains 19 residues. The ends lost 0 bases at V and 0 bases at J; junction bases unmatched: 8. CDR3 sequence: CASSQDRGGTSSGANVLTF. The DNA of the CDR3 is TGTGCCAGCAGCCAAGATCGAGGGGGCACCAGCTCTGGGGCCAACGTCCTGACTTTC.

This clone was seen just once. This chain uses TRBV11-2 with TRBJ1-3; D unresolved. This CDR3 is 12 amino acids long. Germline V CDR1 and CDR2: SGHAT, FQNNGV. Trimming removed 9 bases from V and 0 bases from J, with 6 bases in between. Here the CDR3 DNA reads TGTGCCAGGGGCCCCTCTGGAAACACCATATATTTT. Residues: CARGPSGNTIYF.

This chain links TRBV4-1 with TRBJ2-3; 12 bases fit TRBD2. Trimming at V came to 4 bases and at J to 4 bases, leaving 3 bases not matched to a gene. Germline V lookup: CDR1 MGHRA, CDR2 YSYEKL. The CDR3 covers 15 residues. The CDR3 DNA reads TGCGCCAGCAGCCTAGCTAGCGGGGGGGCAGATACGCAGTATTTT. This encodes CASSLASGGADTQYF.

The rearrangement links TRBV24-1 to TRBJ1-4; possibly TRBD1 for D (5 bases). This CDR3 contains 15 residues. Trimming removed 7 bases from V and 7 bases from J, with 18 bases in between. Germline V gene sequence: CDR1 KGHDR, CDR2 SFDVKD. CDR3 DNA: TGTGCCACCAGAAGATCCCAGGGTCTCGGTGAAAAACTGTTTTTT. It codes for CATRRSQGLGEKLFF.